These 17 T cell receptor beta chains share one sample of origin, sequenced in a study of spatial heterogeneity in lung cancer (dated by TCRdb to about 2019). What the authors observed across the whole study: The tumor nonsynonymous mutation count correlated with the number of expanded intratumoral alpha and beta TCRs.

Library prep was done by 5' RACE. Sequencing instrument: NextSeq 500. TCRdb redid the processing of the public reads, applying fastp at Q25 and MiXCR, and retained in-frame beta chains. Rows with one shared CDR3 protein collapse into an entry with the most common genes and DNA. In all, the sample holds about 6,000 distinct CDR3 sequences, and 9.1% of those were seen once. The ten largest clones represent more than 20% of the sample. Which antigens these TCRs recognize remains unknown. The time point label of this sample denotes: sample taken at primary tumor resection. Sequencing used lung tumor tissue, obtained at surgery. The receptors come from a female donor with early-stage non-small cell lung cancer.

This clonotype has a count of ten or more. This chain links TRBV20-1 with TRBJ2-3; 14 nucleotides match TRBD2. V lost 5 bases and J lost 6; bases outside the gene matches: 7. The CDR3 is 15 amino acids. Per germline, CDR1 DFQATT and CDR2 SNEGSKA (reference sequence). The CDR3 nucleotides read TGCAGTGCTGGGACTAGCGGGGGACTGAGGGATACGCAGTATTTT. Amino acids: CSAGTSGGLRDTQYF.

This clonotype was observed at least ten times. The chain uses TRBV12-3 or TRBV12-4 and TRBJ2-5, with 14 bases fitting TRBD2. Trimming took 6 bases from V and 3 from J; bases not matched to a gene: 3. This CDR3 has 15 amino acids. The DNA of the CDR3 is TGTGCCAGCAGAGAGACTAGCGGGGGGGAAGAGACCCAGTACTTC. This sequence encodes CASRETSGGEETQYF.

By share, this clonotype ranks as large. The V gene is TRBV5-6, the J gene TRBJ2-3; unclear D gene. Germline values: CDR1 SGHDT, CDR2 YYEEEE. The CDR3 consists of 12 residues. Trimming cost V 6 bases and J 0 bases, with 5 bases left between them. The CDR3 DNA is TGTGCCAGCACACAGAGCACAGATACGCAGTATTTT. Translation gives CASTQSTDTQYF. The variable domain in full, with the rest retrieved from reference TRBV5-6 and TRBJ2-3, is DAGVTQSPTHLIKTRGQQVTLRCSPKSGHDTVSWYQQALGQGPQFIFQYYEEEERQRGNFPDRFSGHQFPNYSSELNVNALLLGDSALYLCASTQSTDTQYFGPGTRLTVL.

This clonotype came up many times. The V gene is TRBV7-2, the J gene TRBJ1-5, with D hard to call. V shed 8 bases and J shed 1 base, with 9 bases lying between them. The V gene's germline CDR1 is SGHTA and CDR2 FQGNSA. The CDR3 totals 13 residues. The CDR3 loop reads CASAEWSNQPQHF. In DNA form, the CDR3 reads TGTGCCAGCGCCGAATGGAGCAATCAGCCCCAGCATTTT.

This clonotype appeared many times. V gene TRBV19 combines with J gene TRBJ2-3; tentatively, D is TRBD1 or TRBD2 (6 bases each). CDR1 is LNHDA, CDR2 SQIVND, per germline (reference sequence). The CDR3 consists of 15 residues. Trimming removed 7 bases at V and 0 bases at J, with 14 bases between. The DNA for the CDR3 is TGTGCCAGTACCCAGGGGCGGGGAAGCACAGATACGCAGTATTTT. Protein product: CASTQGRGSTDTQYF.

On this clonotype: A much larger clonotype is one base distant, so this may be a read error. The chain recombines TRBV5-1 with TRBJ2-5; 9 nucleotides match TRBD1. This CDR3 spans 16 amino acids. Germline assignment: CDR1 SGHRS and CDR2 YFSETQ. For the CDR3, the DNA is TGCACCAGCAGCTTAGGAGGGACAGGGTACGAAGGGACCCAGTACTTC. It is translated as CTSSLGGTGYEGTQYF.

This clonotype was picked up a small number of times. The gene calls are TRBV5-1 and TRBJ1-4; D is unresolved. The CDR3 covers 14 residues. In germline, CDR1 is SGHRS, CDR2 YFSETQ. Trimming took off 4 bases at V and 10 bases at J, with 17 bases between the two ends. The CDR3 loop reads CASSQDYKSGKLFF. In DNA, the CDR3 is TGCGCCAGCAGCCAGGATTATAAGAGTGGAAAACTGTTTTTT.

This clonotype was detected ten times or more. This chain connects TRBV11-2 to TRBJ2-4, with unresolved D. Germline V CDR1 and CDR2: SGHAT, FQNNGV. The CDR3 is 11 amino acids. Trimming removed 1 base from V and 9 bases from J, with 4 bases in between. CDR3 loop: CASSLGGIQYF. The CDR3 DNA is TGTGCCAGCAGCTTAGGGGGCATTCAGTACTTC.

V usage is TRBV28 and J usage is TRBJ1-4, with D uncertain. V was clipped by 6 bases and J by 7 bases, with 9 bases between them. Per the germline V gene, CDR1 is MDHEN and CDR2 is SYDVKM. The CDR3 is 12 residues long. The CDR3, as DNA: TGTGCCAGCAGACGCTTTGGTGAAAAACTGTTTTTT. Protein sequence: CASRRFGEKLFF.

The table lists this clonotype with many counts. The CDR3 DNA is TGTGCCAGCAGACCACTCGGGGCGGGGTACACAGATACGCAGTATTTT. As protein: CASRPLGAGYTDTQYF. This chain uses TRBV6-1 with TRBJ2-3; TRBD2 might be the D (6 bases). This CDR3 contains 16 residues. Germline CDR1 reads MNHNS; CDR2 reads SASEGT. V gave up 6 bases and J gave up 2 bases, with 18 bases separating them.

A single count supports this clonotype. Since a much larger clone is just one base distant, this may be a read error. This chain links TRBV20-1 with TRBJ2-2, with unresolved D. Germline V CDR1 and CDR2: DFQATT, SNEGSKA (reference sequence). This CDR3 is built from 13 residues. The CDR3 protein is CSARSINTVELFF. The CDR3 DNA reads TGCAGTGCTAGATCCATAAACACCGTGGAGCTGTTTTTT.

J is TRBJ2-3 and V is TRBV4-3; 9 nucleotides line up with TRBD2. This CDR3 contains 16 residues. From germline, CDR1 is LGHNA and CDR2 YSLEER. V was pared by 1 base and J by 4 bases, with 6 bases of the junction left unmatched. CDR3 protein: CASSQGPSGTSDTQYF. CDR3 nucleotides: TGCGCCAGCAGCCAAGGACCTAGCGGGACGTCAGATACGCAGTATTTT.

Ten or more counts support this clonotype. The rearrangement uses TRBV11-2 and TRBJ1-3; D is possibly TRBD1 (5 bases). V was trimmed by 1 base and J by 0 bases, leaving 13 bases between them. CDR1 and CDR2 (germline): SGHAT, FQNNGV. The CDR3 spans 17 residues. The CDR3 DNA reads TGTGCCAGCAGCTTAGTACGGGGCTCTTTCTCTGGAAACACCATATATTTT. It codes for CASSLVRGSFSGNTIYF. The entire variable domain, with the rest obtained from reference TRBV11-2 and TRBJ1-3, is as follows: EAGVAQSPRYKIIEKRQSVAFWCNPISGHATLYWYQQILGQGPKLLIQFQNNGVVDDSQLPKDRFSAERLKGVDSTLKIQPAKLEDSAVYLCASSLVRGSFSGNTIYFGEGSWLTVV.

For this clonotype: Being one base from a much bigger clone, this may be a read error. The CDR3 is CVTSRYWGSKETQYF. In nucleotides, the CDR3 is TGTGTCACCAGCCGGTACTGGGGCTCGAAAGAGACCCAGTACTTC. The rearrangement links TRBV15 to TRBJ2-5; perhaps TRBD1 as D (5 bases). This CDR3 spans 15 amino acids. Per germline, CDR1 LNHNV and CDR2 YYDKDF (reference sequence). The full variable domain, its missing parts supplied by reference TRBV15 and TRBJ2-5, is DAMVIQNPRYQVTQFGKPVTLSCSQTLNHNVMYWYQQKSSQAPKLLFHYYDKDFNNEADTPDNFQSRRPNTSFCFLDIRSPGLGDTAMYLCVTSRYWGSKETQYFGPGTRLLVL.

A few counts support this clonotype. The chain joins TRBV4-2 to TRBJ2-5; maybe TRBD1 (6 bases). This CDR3 comprises 16 residues. Germline CDR1 and CDR2: LGHNA and YNFKEQ. Deletions cut 5 bases from V and 2 bases from J, with 18 bases between. The CDR3 nucleotides read TGTGCCAGCAGCACTGACAGGATTAGAACACAAGAGACCCAGTACTTC. Protein sequence: CASSTDRIRTQETQYF.

This clonotype has at least ten counts. V usage is TRBV6-5 and J usage is TRBJ2-5, with D possibly TRBD1 on 6 matching bases. Germline V CDR1 and CDR2: MNHEY, SVGAGI. The CDR3 spans 14 residues. The germline V and J ends were trimmed by 2 bases and 7 bases, with 14 bases remaining between them. DNA of the CDR3: TGTGCCAGCAGTTACACTGGCAGGGGTGCGACCCAGTACTTC. Encoded protein: CASSYTGRGATQYF.

This clonotype has just a few counts. This rearrangement joins TRBV6-5 to TRBJ2-2; weak D call: TRBD1 (5 bases). The CDR3 has 15 residues. V lost 4 bases and J lost 3, with 12 bases in between. Germline CDR1 reads MNHEY; CDR2 reads SVGAGI. The CDR3 sequence: CASSLRQGYTGELFF. The CDR3 DNA reads as TGTGCCAGCAGTTTAAGGCAGGGTTACACCGGGGAGCTGTTTTTT.